This T cell receptor beta chain was sequenced during a study of shared clonotypes between healthy human individuals. Terminally differentiated effector memory CD45RA+ cells were excluded by CCR7 positive selection of CD45RO-negative cells. The assay was immunoSEQ multiplex PCR, and TCRdb's table has in-frame clones only and misses some. Of about 2,100,000 clones in the sample, 90% to 95% were seen once. This TCR was sampled from a man aged 18 to 35 in good health. Some clones in this sample may be carry-over from other donors' samples. What was sequenced was naive CD8+ T cells from PBMCs.

The CDR3 reads CASSPLSQTTDTQYF. The CDR3 DNA reads TGTGCCAGCTCACCACTTTCACAGACGACAGATACGCAGTATTTT. V and J are TRBV18 and TRBJ2-3; D is ambiguous. CDR3 length equals 15 residues. The V gene lost 1 base and the J gene lost 3 bases, with 11 bases spanning the gap. Germline loops: CDR1 KGHSH, CDR2 LQKENI.